What follows are 6 T cell receptor beta chains derived from one specimen sequenced in a study of control samples from healthy donors and cancer patients. Produced via immunoSEQ multiplex PCR; TCRdb's table is partial and in-frame only. Found here are 100,000 to 150,000 clones, about 88% of them singletons; the top ten hold around 2%. Sequenced sample: blood. Source of these receptors: a man aged 18 to 30 in good health.

This CDR3 is CASSYRGQALYEQYF. The CDR3 coding sequence is TGTGCCAGCAGTTACCGGGGACAGGCCCTCTACGAGCAGTACTTC. The chain uses TRBV6-5 and TRBJ2-7; 8 positions agree with TRBD1. V shed 2 bases and J 3 bases; nucleotides not matched to a gene: 6. Looked up from germline, CDR1 is MNHEY and CDR2 is SVGAGI. This CDR3 has 15 residues.

The chain couples TRBV6-5 to TRBJ2-7, with D hard to call. V dropped 8 bases and J dropped 5 bases, with 10 bases sitting between them. The CDR3 is made up of 11 amino acids. CDR1 MNHEY and CDR2 SVGAGI come from the germline V gene. In nucleotides, the CDR3 is TGTGCCAGCGGTTTTTTCGACGAGCAGTACTTC. Its translation: CASGFFDEQYF.

This rearrangement joins TRBV11-2 to TRBJ2-7; D tentatively fits TRBD1 or TRBD2 (5 bases each). Trimming removed 4 bases at V and 4 bases at J, with 20 bases between. Germline V gene lookup returns CDR1 SGHAT and CDR2 FQNNGV. The CDR3 extends over 16 amino acids. In nucleotides, the CDR3 is TGTGCCAGCAGCTCCTGGCGGACTGGGGGTGGGTACGAGCAGTACTTC. Translating gives CASSSWRTGGGYEQYF.

The chain links TRBV5-6 to TRBJ2-5; D remains ambiguous. Germline V gene sequence: CDR1 SGHDT, CDR2 YYEEEE. The CDR3 is made up of 13 amino acids. Trimming took off 2 bases at V and 1 base at J, with 6 bases between the two ends. This CDR3 reads CASSFGRQETQYF. The CDR3 DNA reads as TGTGCCAGCAGCTTCGGTCGCCAAGAGACCCAGTACTTC.

The count of this clone is one. The chain employs TRBV28 and TRBJ2-7; D is undetermined. Germline V gene data show CDR1 as MDHEN and CDR2 as SYDVKM. Trimming removed 4 bases from V and 5 bases from J, with 6 bases in between. The CDR3 spans 11 residues. This CDR3 is CASSSPHEQYF. The CDR3 nucleotides read TGTGCCAGCAGTTCCCCTCACGAGCAGTACTTC. Looking up the rest from reference TRBV28 and TRBJ2-7 gives the full variable domain: DVKVTQSSRYLVKRTGEKVFLECVQDMDHENMFWYRQDPGLGLRLIYFSYDVKMKEKGDIPEGYSVSREKKERFSLILESASTNQTSMYLCASSSPHEQYFGPGTRLTVT.

J is TRBJ2-7 and V is TRBV5-1, with a weak D call TRBD1 (5 bases). The V end was cut by 4 bases, the J end by 1 base, with 9 bases between. The CDR3 length is 13 residues. Germline V gene lookup returns CDR1 SGHRS and CDR2 YFSETQ. This chain's CDR3 is CASSPGASYEQYF. DNA for the CDR3: TGCGCCAGCAGCCCTGGGGCTTCCTACGAGCAGTACTTC.